This TCR beta chain stems from a study of blood T cell repertoires in COVID-19. Overall study: Whether acute or convalescent, the COVID-19 samples came from the United States, Italy and Spain.

Data came from immunoSEQ multiplex PCR; TCRdb stores just in-frame clones and leaves some out. The data hold tens of thousands of clones, with about nine tenths observed a single time. This CDR3 spans 15 amino acids. J gave up 4 bases and V 7 bases, and 9 bases lay outside the gene matches. The germline gives CDR1 MGHRA, CDR2 YSYEKL. The chain couples TRBV4-1 to TRBJ2-7; 11 bases align to TRBD2. What was sequenced was peripheral blood. The clonotype was recovered from a woman in her seventies with acute or convalescent COVID-19. CDR3 amino acids: CASTRGTSGTYEQYF. As DNA, the CDR3 is TGCGCCAGCACCAGAGGGACTAGCGGAACATACGAGCAGTACTTC.